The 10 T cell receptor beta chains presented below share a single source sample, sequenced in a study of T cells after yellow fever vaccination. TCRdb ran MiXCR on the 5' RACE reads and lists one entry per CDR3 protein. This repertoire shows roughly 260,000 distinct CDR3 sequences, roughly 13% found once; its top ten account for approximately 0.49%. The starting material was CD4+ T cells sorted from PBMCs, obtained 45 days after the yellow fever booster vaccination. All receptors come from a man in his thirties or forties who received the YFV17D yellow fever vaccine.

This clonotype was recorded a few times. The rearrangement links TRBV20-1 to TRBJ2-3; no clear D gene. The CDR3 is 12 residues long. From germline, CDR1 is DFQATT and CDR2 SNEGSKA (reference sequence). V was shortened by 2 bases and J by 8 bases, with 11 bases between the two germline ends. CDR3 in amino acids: CSARFGIGTQYF. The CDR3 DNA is TGCAGTGCTAGATTTGGGATAGGTACGCAGTATTTT.

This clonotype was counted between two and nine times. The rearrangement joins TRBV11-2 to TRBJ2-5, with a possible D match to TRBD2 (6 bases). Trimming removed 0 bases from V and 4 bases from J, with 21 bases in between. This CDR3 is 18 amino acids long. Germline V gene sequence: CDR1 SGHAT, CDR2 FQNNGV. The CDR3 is CASSLDGSGTPGGETQYF. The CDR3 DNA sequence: TGTGCCAGCAGCTTAGATGGATCCGGGACTCCCGGCGGAGAGACCCAGTACTTC.

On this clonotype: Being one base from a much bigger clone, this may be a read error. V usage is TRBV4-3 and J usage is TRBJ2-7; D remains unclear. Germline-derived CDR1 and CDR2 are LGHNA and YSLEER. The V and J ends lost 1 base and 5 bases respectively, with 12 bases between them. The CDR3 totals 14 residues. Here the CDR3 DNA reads TGCGCCAGCAGCCAAGGAACGGGCACCGACGAGCAGTACTTC. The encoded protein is CASSQGTGTDEQYF.

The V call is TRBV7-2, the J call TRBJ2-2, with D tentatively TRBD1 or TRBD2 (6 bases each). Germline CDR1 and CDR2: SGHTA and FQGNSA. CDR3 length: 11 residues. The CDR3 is CAEGGVGELFF. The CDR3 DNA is TGTGCGGAGGGGGGTGTCGGGGAGCTGTTTTTT.

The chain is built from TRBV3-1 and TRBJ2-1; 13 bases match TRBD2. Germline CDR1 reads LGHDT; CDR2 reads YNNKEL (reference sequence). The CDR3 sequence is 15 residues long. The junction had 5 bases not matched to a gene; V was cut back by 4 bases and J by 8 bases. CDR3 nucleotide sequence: TGTGCCAGCAGCCCGACTAGCGGGAGGAGGTATGAGCAGTTCTTC. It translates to CASSPTSGRRYEQFF.

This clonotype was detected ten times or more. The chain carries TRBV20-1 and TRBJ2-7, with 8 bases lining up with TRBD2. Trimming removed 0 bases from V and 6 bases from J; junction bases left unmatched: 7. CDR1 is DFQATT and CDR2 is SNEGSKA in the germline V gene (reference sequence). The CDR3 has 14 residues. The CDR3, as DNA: TGCAGTGCTAGAGACAGCGGGAGATACCGCGAGCAGTACTTC. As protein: CSARDSGRYREQYF.

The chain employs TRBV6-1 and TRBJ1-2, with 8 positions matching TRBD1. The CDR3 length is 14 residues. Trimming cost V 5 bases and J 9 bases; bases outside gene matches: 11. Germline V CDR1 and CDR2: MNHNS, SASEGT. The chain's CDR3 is CASSTPQGARRYTF. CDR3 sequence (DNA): TGTGCCAGCAGTACGCCGCAGGGGGCGAGGCGCTACACCTTC.

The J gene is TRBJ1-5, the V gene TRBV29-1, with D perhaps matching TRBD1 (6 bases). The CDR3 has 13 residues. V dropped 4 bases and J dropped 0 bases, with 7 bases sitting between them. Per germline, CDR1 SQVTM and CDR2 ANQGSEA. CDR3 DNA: TGCAGCGTTGGAGGGGGTAGCAATCAGCCCCAGCATTTT. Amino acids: CSVGGGSNQPQHF.

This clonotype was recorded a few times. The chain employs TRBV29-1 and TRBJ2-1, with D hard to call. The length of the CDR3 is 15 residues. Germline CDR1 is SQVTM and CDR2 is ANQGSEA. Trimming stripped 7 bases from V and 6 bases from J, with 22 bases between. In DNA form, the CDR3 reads TGCAGCGGGGGTGGCCCCGGAGAAAAGTCCAATGAGCAGTTCTTC. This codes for CSGGGPGEKSNEQFF.

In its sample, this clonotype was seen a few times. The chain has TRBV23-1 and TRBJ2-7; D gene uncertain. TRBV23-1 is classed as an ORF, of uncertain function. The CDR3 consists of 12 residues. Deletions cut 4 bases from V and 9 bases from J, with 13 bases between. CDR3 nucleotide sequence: TGCGCCAGCAGTCTTCTAGAAAGAGGGCAGTACTTC. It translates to CASSLLERGQYF.